Presented here are 25 T cell receptor beta chains from one specimen sequenced in a study of blood T cell repertoires in COVID-19. The method was immunoSEQ multiplex PCR; TCRdb's version includes in-frame clones alone and lacks a portion of them. Altogether fewer than 350,000 clones are present, 86% being singletons, with the ten largest covering about 12%. The sample was peripheral blood. The receptors come from a woman aged 25 to 45 with COVID-19, enrolled during active disease.

The V and J genes are TRBV2 and TRBJ2-5; 7 bases line up with TRBD2. Germline V lookup: CDR1 SNHLY, CDR2 FYNNEI. V lost 6 bases, J lost 4 bases, and 11 bases stayed unmatched. The CDR3 totals 15 residues. The CDR3 DNA sequence: TGTGCCAGCAGACCCGGGACTAACTGGGGAGAGACCCAGTACTTC. Its translation is CASRPGTNWGETQYF.

The rearrangement links TRBV6-6 to TRBJ1-4; D remains unclear. The V end lost 8 bases, the J end lost 4 bases, and 11 bases lay between the germline ends. Looked up from germline, CDR1 is MNHNY and CDR2 is SVGAGI (reference sequence). CDR3 length: 13 amino acids. CDR3 in DNA: TGTGCCAGCGCTGGGCAGAGTAATGAAAAACTGTTTTTT. Protein sequence: CASAGQSNEKLFF.

V and J are TRBV18 and TRBJ1-4; D unresolved. Germline V gene lookup returns CDR1 KGHSH and CDR2 LQKENI. The V end lost 3 bases, the J end lost 4 bases, and 3 bases lay between the germline ends. The CDR3 totals 12 residues. The CDR3 is CASSPNNEKLFF. CDR3 sequence (DNA): TGTGCCAGCTCACCTAATAATGAAAAACTGTTTTTT.

The chain employs TRBV6-5 and TRBJ1-2; a possible D gene is TRBD1 (6 bases). CDR3 length: 13 residues. Germline V CDR1 and CDR2: MNHEY, SVGAGI. Trimming removed 6 bases at V and 8 bases at J, with 16 bases between. The CDR3 reads CASRRTRRGGYTF. Here the CDR3 DNA reads TGTGCCAGCAGACGTACCCGCAGGGGCGGCTACACCTTC.

This clone was detected once. This sequence may be a read error, since a much larger clone differs from it by one base. The rearrangement uses TRBV6-5 and TRBJ1-1, with D uncertain. V lost 6 bases and J 1 base, leaving 3 bases between the germline ends. Germline CDR1 is MNHEY and CDR2 is SVGAGI. The CDR3 loop spans 11 amino acids. The CDR3 reads CASRQNTEAFF. CDR3 nucleotide sequence: TGTGCCAGCAGACAGAACACTGAAGCTTTCTTT.

CDR3 coding DNA: TGTGCCAGCTCACCAAATGCGTATACGCAGTATTTT. Translating it yields CASSPNAYTQYF. The rearrangement uses TRBV18 and TRBJ2-3; D ambiguous. The germline V gene encodes CDR1 KGHSH and CDR2 LQKENI. Deletions cut 2 bases from V and 7 bases from J, with 7 bases between. The CDR3 extends over 12 amino acids. The full variable domain, rest sourced from reference TRBV18 and TRBJ2-3, is NAGVMQNPRHLVRRRGQEARLRCSPMKGHSHVYWYRQLPEEGLKFMVYLQKENIIDESGMPKERFSAEFPKEGPSILRIQQVVRGDSAAYFCASSPNAYTQYFGPGTRLTVL.

V usage is TRBV11-2 and J usage is TRBJ2-7, with D uncertain. V was shortened by 5 bases and J by 0 bases, with 11 bases between the two germline ends. The CDR3 sequence is 14 residues long. The germline V gene has CDR1 SGHAT and CDR2 FQNNGV. The CDR3 region is CASSLQGGSYEQYF. CDR3 bases: TGTGCCAGCAGCCTCCAAGGCGGCTCCTACGAGCAGTACTTC.

V is TRBV5-1 and J is TRBJ2-7; 10 bases fit TRBD1. Germline V gene lookup returns CDR1 SGHRS and CDR2 YFSETQ. CDR3 length: 18 residues. Losses at the gene ends were 4 bases for V and 2 bases for J; bases not matched to a gene: 15. This CDR3 is CASSRPGTGDSGTYEQYF. DNA of the CDR3: TGCGCCAGCAGCCGACCCGGGACAGGGGACAGTGGGACCTACGAGCAGTACTTC.

The CDR3 region is CASSPPGTGGEAFF. The CDR3 DNA sequence: TGTGCCAGCTCCCCCCCCGGGACAGGGGGTGAGGCTTTCTTT. The rearrangement joins TRBV18 to TRBJ1-1; 11 bases fit TRBD1. Germline values: CDR1 KGHSH, CDR2 LQKENI. The CDR3 runs 14 residues. V was pared by 6 bases and J by 11 bases, with 11 bases of the junction left unmatched.

The chain is built from TRBV6-6 and TRBJ2-7; 8 bases match TRBD1. From germline, CDR1 is MNHNY and CDR2 SVGAGI (reference sequence). The CDR3 is 14 residues long. J gave up 1 base and V 4 bases, and 3 bases lay outside the gene matches. This CDR3 is CASSFRGPSYEQYF. The CDR3 region has the DNA TGTGCCAGCAGTTTCAGGGGGCCGTCCTACGAGCAGTACTTC.

A note on this clone: Additional DNA sequences in this sample encode the identical CDR3. CDR3 region: CASSPDRGSTGELFF. Written as DNA, the CDR3 is TGTGCCAGCAGTCCGGACAGGGGTAGTACCGGGGAGCTGTTTTTT. This sequence joins TRBV6-5 and TRBJ2-2; 9 nucleotides match TRBD1. The CDR3 runs to 15 residues. V lost 5 bases, J lost 5 bases, and 6 bases stayed unmatched. Germline CDR1 and CDR2: MNHEY and SVGAGI.

The chain has TRBV7-6 and TRBJ1-4; TRBD1 agrees at 9 bases. The CDR3 extends over 20 amino acids. Unmatched junction bases numbered 22, after V lost 5 bases and J lost 6 bases. From germline, CDR1 is SGHVS and CDR2 FNYEAQ. In nucleotides, the CDR3 is TGTGCCAGCAGCCCCTGGGAACCCGGGACAGGGAATCTCTTGGATGAAAAACTGTTTTTT. Translating gives CASSPWEPGTGNLLDEKLFF.

This clone was detected a few times. This chain connects TRBV11-2 to TRBJ2-7; 8 bases are a match to TRBD2. Trimming took 2 bases from V and 3 from J; bases not matched to a gene: 6. The CDR3 loop spans 15 amino acids. Germline V gives CDR1 SGHAT, CDR2 FQNNGV. Here the CDR3 reads CASSLPPGGIYEQYF. In DNA, the CDR3 is TGTGCCAGCAGCTTACCGCCGGGGGGGATCTACGAGCAGTACTTC.

The V call is TRBV28, the J call TRBJ2-5; 7 bases match TRBD1. The CDR3 consists of 15 residues. With V trimmed by 5 bases and J by 5 bases, 11 bases remained unmatched. From germline, CDR1 is MDHEN and CDR2 SYDVKM. CDR3: CASSHTGAVWETQYF. CDR3 sequence (DNA): TGTGCCAGCAGTCATACAGGGGCTGTATGGGAGACCCAGTACTTC.

The chain combines TRBV19 with TRBJ1-4; no reliable D call. The CDR3 consists of 16 residues. V was trimmed by 5 bases and J by 3 bases, leaving 16 bases between them. Germline assignment: CDR1 LNHDA and CDR2 SQIVND (reference sequence). In DNA form, the CDR3 reads TGTGCCAGTAGTCCCCATGCAGGAGGGTCTAATGAAAAACTGTTTTTT. Residues: CASSPHAGGSNEKLFF.

The chain combines TRBV25-1 with TRBJ1-2, with 7 bases matching TRBD1. Germline assignment: CDR1 MGHDK and CDR2 SYGVNS. There are 13 residues in the CDR3. The CDR3: CAPGQPTNYGYTF. The CDR3 DNA reads TGTGCTCCGGGACAGCCAACCAACTATGGCTACACCTTC.

The V and J genes are TRBV29-1 and TRBJ2-3, with a weak D call TRBD1 (6 bases). V was clipped by 6 bases and J by 4 bases, with 17 bases between them. There are 14 residues in the CDR3. Germline loops: CDR1 SQVTM, CDR2 ANQGSEA. As DNA, the CDR3 is TGCAGCGTCCGGCTACAGGGTGTCCCAGATACGCAGTATTTT. Amino acids: CSVRLQGVPDTQYF.

The chain joins TRBV5-1 to TRBJ2-3, with TRBD2 matching over 9 bases. The V segment lost 4 bases and the J segment 4 bases; nucleotides outside the gene matches: 10. Germline CDR1 and CDR2: SGHRS and YFSETQ. The CDR3 length is 16 residues. The CDR3 here is CASSPDGAGGSDTQYF. The DNA for the CDR3 is TGCGCCAGCAGCCCAGACGGAGCGGGGGGTTCAGATACGCAGTATTTT.

The V and J genes are TRBV21-1 and TRBJ2-6; TRBD2 was called by the table and not checked on the DNA. TRBV21-1 is assigned pseudogene status. The CDR3 is 18 amino acids. Here the CDR3 reads CASSKGLSGGSRANVLTF. The CDR3 nucleotides read TGTGCCAGCAGCAAAGGTCTGAGCGGGGGGTCCCGGGCCAACGTCCTGACTTTC.

V is TRBV6-5 and J is TRBJ2-7; D is perhaps TRBD2 (6 bases). V dropped 6 bases and J dropped 0 bases, with 9 bases sitting between them. CDR3 length: 13 residues. Germline V gives CDR1 MNHEY, CDR2 SVGAGI. In DNA form, the CDR3 reads TGTGCCAGCAGCCCCGGGAGCTCCTACGAGCAGTACTTC. Residues: CASSPGSSYEQYF.

The rearrangement links TRBV5-4 to TRBJ2-1; 10 nucleotides agree with TRBD1. Germline V gene data show CDR1 as SGHNT and CDR2 as YYREEE (reference sequence). The CDR3 is made up of 15 amino acids. V gave up 0 bases and J gave up 8 bases; unmatched junction bases: 5. The CDR3 nucleotides are TGTGCCAGCAGCTTGGGGGGACAGGGGAAGGATGAGCAGTTCTTC. Residues: CASSLGGQGKDEQFF.

This rearrangement joins TRBV2 to TRBJ2-7; D ambiguous. The CDR3 runs to 13 residues. Trimming left V 7 bases short and J 0 bases short, with 10 bases between. Germline values: CDR1 SNHLY, CDR2 FYNNEI. The CDR3 loop is CASTVSYSYEQYF. The DNA for the CDR3 is TGTGCCAGCACTGTCTCTTACTCCTACGAGCAGTACTTC.

The chain joins TRBV6-5 to TRBJ2-1, with D possibly TRBD1 on 7 matching bases. The length of the CDR3 is 15 residues. Germline V gives CDR1 MNHEY, CDR2 SVGAGI. The V gene lost 3 bases and the J gene lost 8 bases, with 17 bases spanning the gap. The CDR3 loop reads CASSYYSGGPDEQFF. CDR3 coding DNA: TGTGCCAGCAGTTATTACTCAGGGGGGCCCGATGAGCAGTTCTTC.

The genes are TRBV10-1 and TRBJ2-2; TRBD2 matches 9 bases. The CDR3 has 17 residues. The germline V gene has CDR1 WNHNN and CDR2 SYGVQD (reference sequence). The V and J ends lost 2 bases and 1 base, in that order; junction bases with no gene match: 5. In nucleotides, the CDR3 is TGCGCCAGCAGTGAGATGGCTAGCGGGGAGAACACCGGGGAGCTGTTTTTT. Translating it yields CASSEMASGENTGELFF.

The chain uses TRBV7-5 and TRBJ2-7; the D call TRBD2 from the table was never checked on the DNA. TRBV7-5 represents a pseudogene. This CDR3 comprises 18 residues. The CDR3 region is CVRSPEGLEVDSSYEQYF. CDR3 coding DNA: TGTGTCAGAAGCCCGGAGGGCTTAGAGGTAGACAGTTCCTACGAGCAGTACTTC.